The clone carrying this T cell receptor beta chain was counted only a few times. This entry belongs to a study of blood T cell repertoires in COVID-19. Study-level information: Collection of acute and convalescent COVID-19 samples took place in the United States, Italy and Spain. T cells, B-cell-depleted T cells, or PBMCs provided the cDNA or gDNA that served as material.

The CDR3 extends over 17 amino acids. Losses at the gene ends were 0 bases for V and 4 bases for J; bases not matched to a gene: 9. Germline V gene data show CDR1 as LGHDT and CDR2 as YNNKEL (reference sequence). Original processing methods: Nucleated cell number was recorded as an estimate derived from reference gene primer amplification. Repertoires were generated with immunoSEQ multiplex PCR, while TCRdb's copy carries only in-frame clones and drops some. V, J and clone size are those of that table, while D and trimming were read from the DNA. The repertoire includes about 41,000 clones, about four fifths of them detected once, and 35% to 45% sits in the top ten.

The specimen sequenced was peripheral blood. The chain links TRBV3-1 (or the pseudogene TRBV3-2) to TRBJ1-3, with 7 bases fitting TRBD1. This receptor was taken from a woman aged 80 or over with active or convalescent COVID-19. Written as DNA, the CDR3 is TGTGCCAGCAGCCAAGATTTGGCAGGGGGTTTAGGAAACACCATATATTTT. This gives the protein CASSQDLAGGLGNTIYF.